Each of the 6 T cell receptor beta chains below was sequenced from the same sample in a study of tumor-infiltrating lymphocytes in primary liver carcinoma. Total RNA amounting to around 450 ng was the source from which TCR beta cDNA was made with a constant-region primer. Library construction for TCR beta comprised three nested multiplex PCR rounds performed with slightly modified ARM-PCR. For roughly 11 cycles apiece, the opening two PCR rounds ran with TRBV1-TRBV30 forward primers and a C-beta reverse primer. TCRdb reprocessed the multiplex PCR reads with MiXCR, giving one entry per CDR3 protein. The sample lists approximately 300,000 distinct CDR3 sequences, about 62% occurring once. Germline DNA was also extracted, while the blood RNA originated from unsorted whole blood. The sequenced sample was peripheral blood. These receptors all come from a man between 35 and 55 years old with primary liver carcinoma and hepatitis B virus infection.

Turning to this clonotype: One end of the junction does not line up with germline, which may come from a read error. This chain uses TRBV11-2 with TRBJ1-2; D gene unclear. The germline CDR1 and CDR2 sequences are SGHAT and FQNNGV. The CDR3 length is 15 residues. CDR3 nucleotides: TGTGTCAGCAGCTTAGGTTTTGAAGGGTCTGCTGGCTACACATTC. Protein: CVSSLGFEGSAGYTF.

The V call is TRBV4-1, the J call TRBJ2-7; 10 bases are shared with TRBD2. Looked up from germline, CDR1 is MGHRA and CDR2 is YSYEKL. The CDR3 extends over 16 amino acids. The ends lost 0 bases at V and 6 bases at J; junction bases unmatched: 8. For the CDR3, the DNA is TGCGCCAGCAGCCAAGAAGGAGCGGGAGGGCCGAGCGAGCAGTACTTC. It specifies CASSQEGAGGPSEQYF.

This chain links TRBV10-3 with TRBJ2-7; the match to TRBD1 covers 11 bases. Germline V CDR1 and CDR2: ENHRY, SYGVKD. The CDR3 runs 18 residues. Trimming removed 1 base from V and 2 bases from J; junction bases left unmatched: 10. The CDR3 spells CAISEWTGGSEGTYEQYF. CDR3 nucleotides: TGTGCCATCAGTGAGTGGACAGGGGGCAGCGAGGGAACCTACGAGCAGTACTTC.

This chain uses TRBV7-8 with TRBJ2-3; tentative D call: TRBD1 (5 bases). Germline CDR1 reads SGHVS; CDR2 reads FQNEAQ. The ends were cut back, 1 base at V and 0 bases at J, with 8 bases in the middle. This CDR3 is 15 amino acids long. CDR3 residues: CASSLGPGSTDTQYF. In DNA form, the CDR3 reads TGTGCCAGCAGCTTAGGTCCAGGGAGCACAGATACGCAGTATTTT. Full variable domain (missing parts from reference TRBV7-8 and TRBJ2-3): GAGVSQSPRYKVAKRGQDVALRCDPISGHVSLFWYQQALGQGPEFLTYFQNEAQLDKSGLPSDRFFAERPEGSVSTLKIQRTQQEDSAVYLCASSLGPGSTDTQYFGPGTRLTVL.

Concerning this clonotype: At one of its ends the junction is not consistent with the germline gene, which may arise from a read error. The chain recombines TRBV12-3 or TRBV12-4 with TRBJ1-1, with D uncertain. The CDR3 sequence is 13 residues long. CDR3: CVSRRKGNTEAFF. The CDR3 region has the DNA TGTGTCAGCAGGCGGAAGGGGAACACTGAAGCTTTCTTT.

Of note for this clonotype: One junction end disagrees with the germline gene, perhaps due to a read error. V usage is TRBV11-2 and J usage is TRBJ2-5; D is ambiguous. This CDR3 is built from 15 residues. Germline V gene data show CDR1 as SGHAT and CDR2 as FQNNGV. The CDR3 coding sequence is TGTGCCAGCATCTTATTTCAAACAGCGAAAGAGACCCAGTACTTC. Translation: CASILFQTAKETQYF.